These 8 T cell receptor beta chains were all obtained from the same sample, sequenced in a study of CD8 T cells in Susac syndrome (dated by TCRdb to between 2019 and 2020). The library was built by means of the immunoSEQ multiplex PCR assay. RNA was extracted with the RNeasy kit and roughly 0.5 to 1 ug was reverse transcribed using random hexamers. Through fastp at Q25 and MiXCR, TCRdb rebuilt clones from the public reads, retaining in-frame beta chains. Each CDR3 protein appears once, grouped with its most common genes and DNA. The sample table lists about 210,000 distinct CDR3 sequences, around 96% of them with a count of one. 0.085% to 0.095% of the sample is taken by the ten largest. Sequences were obtained from CD4+ T cells from PBMCs. These TCRs come from a human donor with multiple sclerosis.

This rearrangement joins TRBV7-3 to TRBJ2-3; possibly TRBD2 for D (6 bases). This CDR3 is 14 amino acids long. Germline V gene data show CDR1 as SGHTA and CDR2 as FQGTGA. Trimming cost V 4 bases and J 1 base, with 9 bases left between them. Here the CDR3 reads CASSSGGGTDTQYF. The CDR3 region has the DNA TGTGCCAGCAGCTCGGGCGGGGGCACAGATACGCAGTATTTT.

The V call is TRBV5-4, the J call TRBJ2-7; possibly TRBD1 for D (5 bases). V dropped 10 bases and J dropped 6 bases, with 17 bases sitting between them. The germline V gene has CDR1 SGHNT and CDR2 YYREEE (reference sequence). This CDR3 comprises 12 residues. CDR3 sequence reads: CAYRRQKGEQYF. The CDR3 DNA reads as TGTGCCTATCGGAGACAGAAGGGCGAGCAGTACTTC.

This chain connects TRBV4-1 to TRBJ1-2; 9 positions agree with TRBD1. Germline V gene lookup returns CDR1 MGHRA and CDR2 YSYEKL. The CDR3 spans 14 residues. The V and J ends lost 2 bases and 7 bases, in that order; junction bases with no gene match: 5. CDR3 amino acids: CASSQLQGAAGYTF. DNA for the CDR3: TGCGCCAGCAGCCAACTACAGGGGGCGGCTGGCTACACCTTC.

The chain has TRBV12-3 or TRBV12-4 and TRBJ2-7, with D uncertain. The CDR3 spans 12 residues. Trimming pared 4 bases from V and 7 bases from J, leaving 11 bases between. For the CDR3, the DNA is TGTGCCAGCAGTTCCTCTACGATAGAGCAGTACTTC. It is translated as CASSSSTIEQYF.

The rearrangement joins TRBV2 to TRBJ2-7; 7 nucleotides match TRBD2. The CDR3 spans 14 residues. J was trimmed by 0 bases and V by 7 bases; bases with no gene match: 6. Germline V lookup: CDR1 SNHLY, CDR2 FYNNEI. The CDR3 reads CASISGGLSYEQYF. The CDR3 nucleotides are TGTGCCAGCATCTCGGGGGGACTCTCCTACGAGCAGTACTTC.

The chain has TRBV20-1 and TRBJ2-7; TRBD1 or TRBD2 may be the D gene (5 bases each). Germline CDR1 DFQATT, CDR2 SNEGSKA (reference sequence). Trimming pared 3 bases from V and 3 bases from J, leaving 18 bases between. The CDR3 contains 15 residues. CDR3 sequence reads: CSASTLGRGYYEQYF. In nucleotides, the CDR3 is TGCAGTGCTAGTACGCTGGGACGGGGATACTACGAGCAGTACTTC.

The chain has TRBV29-1 and TRBJ2-2, with D uncertain. The CDR3 is 10 residues long. Per germline, CDR1 SQVTM and CDR2 ANQGSEA. The V end was cut by 7 bases, the J end by 4 bases, with 4 bases between. CDR3 amino acids: CSASTGELFF. The DNA for the CDR3 is TGCAGCGCTTCCACCGGGGAGCTGTTTTTT.

The chain recombines TRBV3-1 with TRBJ2-2; D perhaps matches TRBD2 (6 bases). The germline V gene encodes CDR1 LGHDT and CDR2 YNNKEL (reference sequence). The CDR3 is 14 amino acids. V was trimmed by 4 bases and J by 6 bases, leaving 12 bases between them. CDR3 loop: CASSLGTPPGELFF. The CDR3 coding sequence is TGTGCCAGCAGCCTCGGGACTCCCCCCGGGGAGCTGTTTTTT.